This T cell receptor beta chain was profiled in a study of blood T cell repertoires in COVID-19. Study background: Sources were T cells, B-cell-depleted T cells, or PBMCs; the material itself was cDNA or gDNA.

V was cut by 4 bases and J by 3 bases, with 13 bases left in between. The CDR3 is 14 residues long. Germline CDR1 reads MDHEN; CDR2 reads SYDVKM. Produced via immunoSEQ multiplex PCR; TCRdb's table is partial and in-frame only. The sample lists about 200,000 clones, approximately 86% occurring once. The sample taken for sequencing was PBMCs or T cells enriched from blood (not recorded which). The TCR comes from a woman aged 40 to 50 with acute COVID-19. The chain employs TRBV28 and TRBJ2-7, with D maybe TRBD1 (6 bases). CDR3 in DNA: TGTGCCAGCAGTTCAATTACAGGGATCTACGAGCAGTACTTC. Translating it yields CASSSITGIYEQYF.